These T cell receptor beta chains were read from a single sample in a study of CD8 T cells in Susac syndrome. TCRdb re-called the immunoSEQ multiplex PCR reads through MiXCR, storing one row per CDR3 protein. The table has about 120,000 distinct CDR3 sequences, less than 95% seen once; the top ten hold roughly 0.098%. Sequenced material: CD4+ T cells from PBMCs. All receptors derive from a human donor in good health. CDR3s include the opening cysteine and the closing phenylalanine or tryptophan. Each record gives: V gene, J gene, D gene, clone size, CDR3 DNA, CDR3 protein. A D gene is named only where the DNA matches it firmly. Rows may omit the clone size; those that give it use once, few, many or a size class.

TRBV7-9	TRBJ1-2	.	once	TGTGCCAGCAGACTCAACAGCGTAGCTAACTATGGCTACACCTTC	CASRLNSVANYGYTF
TRBV5-1	TRBJ1-2	.	.	TGCGCCAGCAGCTTGGGTGACAGAATCTATGGCTACACCTTC	CASSLGDRIYGYTF
TRBV29-1	TRBJ2-1	.	.	TGCAGCGTCTCGCTGGGAGGGGGTGACAATGAGCAGTTCTTC	CSVSLGGGDNEQFF
TRBV5-4	TRBJ2-5	TRBD2	.	TGTGCCAGCAGCTTGGAGCTAGCGGGAAATCAAGAGACCCAGTACTTC	CASSLELAGNQETQYF
TRBV27	TRBJ1-6	TRBD1	.	TGTGCCAGCAGCCAAAACCCGACAGGGATAGTCTCACCCCTCCACTTT	CASSQNPTGIVSPLHF
TRBV6-5	TRBJ2-2	TRBD2	.	TGTGCCAGCAGTTACCCTGACGGGCTAGCGGGAGGGCCGGGCGGGGAGCTGTTTTTT	CASSYPDGLAGGPGGELFF
TRBV3-1	TRBJ1-1	.	.	TGTGCCAGCAGCCCTAAAACGGTGATGGCTGAAGCTTTCTTT	CASSPKTVMAEAFF
TRBV24-1	TRBJ2-2	.	.	TGTGCCACCAGTCGCGAGACCGGGGAGCTGTTTTTT	CATSRETGELFF
TRBV5-1	TRBJ2-7	.	.	TGCGCCAGCAGCTCCGCGTTTGCTAGCAGCGAGCAGTACTTC	CASSSAFASSEQYF
TRBV19	TRBJ1-2	.	.	TGTGCCAGTAGTATAGTCGGCAGGGGCAACTATGGCTACACCTTC	CASSIVGRGNYGYTF
TRBV2	TRBJ2-2	TRBD2	.	TGTGCCAGCAGCGGGACTAGCGCGAACACCGGGGAGCTGTTTTTT	CASSGTSANTGELFF
TRBV7-2	TRBJ2-7	TRBD1	.	TGTGCCAGCAGCCTACAGGGGGCAGTCTACGAGCAGTACTTC	CASSLQGAVYEQYF
TRBV7-9	TRBJ1-1	.	.	TGTGCCAGCAGCAACGTAGAGGGCAATTCGGCTTTCTTT	CASSNVEGNSAFF
TRBV5-1	TRBJ1-2	TRBD1	.	TGCGCCAGCAGTATGGACAGGGCCTATGGCTACACCTTC	CASSMDRAYGYTF
TRBV6-6	TRBJ1-2	.	once	TGTGCCAGCAGACTGGGGGTTAACTATGGCTACACCTTC	CASRLGVNYGYTF
TRBV30	TRBJ1-5	TRBD1	.	TGTGCCTGGAGTGGGGACCGGACAGGGTTTGGGAATCAGCCCCAGCATTTT	CAWSGDRTGFGNQPQHF
TRBV7-9	TRBJ2-2	TRBD1	.	TGTGCCACCCGGACAGGGGGGAACACCGGGGAGCTGTTTTTT	CATRTGGNTGELFF
TRBV14	TRBJ2-7	.	few	TGTGCCAGCAGCCAAGATCTCGCCAGGGCCTACGAGCAGTACTTC	CASSQDLARAYEQYF
TRBV30	TRBJ1-5	.	.	TGTGCCTGGAAAGATCAGGGAAATCAGCCCCAGCATTTT	CAWKDQGNQPQHF
TRBV2	TRBJ1-5	TRBD1	once	TGTGCCAGCAGTGAAACAGGGGGCTTTCAGCCCCAGCATTTT	CASSETGGFQPQHF
TRBV5-1	TRBJ2-1	.	.	TGCGCCAGCAGCTTGGAGTTTAGCGAACCCTACAATGAGCAGTTCTTC	CASSLEFSEPYNEQFF
TRBV6-1	TRBJ2-6	.	.	TGTGCCAGCAGTGAACGGTTCTCTGGGGCCAACGTCCTGACTTTC	CASSERFSGANVLTF
TRBV3-1	TRBJ2-1	TRBD1	.	TGTGCCAGCAGCCGCCCGACAGGGGGGCGGAATGAGCAGTTCTTC	CASSRPTGGRNEQFF
TRBV12-3/TRBV12-4	TRBJ2-3	.	once	TGTGCCAGCAGTCCCCCCGGGACCCGCCGAGCAGATACGCAGTATTTT	CASSPPGTRRADTQYF
TRBV4-2	TRBJ2-7	TRBD2	.	TGTGCCAGCAGCCGGGCGGGAGGGCAGAACGAGCAGTACTTC	CASSRAGGQNEQYF
TRBV6-6	TRBJ2-3	.	.	TGTGCCAGCAGTCCTCTAGCGAGCACAGATACGCAGTATTTT	CASSPLASTDTQYF
TRBV6-5	TRBJ2-1	.	.	TGTGCCAGCAGTTACCGGGCCGACAGTCGCAATGAGCAGTTCTTC	CASSYRADSRNEQFF
TRBV7-2	TRBJ1-3	.	.	TGTGCCAGCAGCTTGGCGATCTCTGGAAACACCATATATTTT	CASSLAISGNTIYF
TRBV6-2/TRBV6-3	TRBJ2-7	.	.	TGTGCCAGCAAGCCCGGAGGGTCCCCCTACGAGCAGTACTTC	CASKPGGSPYEQYF
TRBV7-9	TRBJ2-3	.	.	TGTGCCAGCAGCCACTGGACTAATGGAGATACGCAGTATTTT	CASSHWTNGDTQYF
TRBV29-1	TRBJ1-5	.	.	TGCAGCGCCAAAGGCGGGACCCAGGGCGAGGCCCAGCATTTT	CSAKGGTQGEAQHF
TRBV13	TRBJ2-1	.	.	TGTGCCGTGGGGAGGTCTGCCTACAATGAGCAGTTCTTC	CAVGRSAYNEQFF
TRBV7-2	TRBJ2-1	TRBD2	.	TGTGCCAGCAGCCGAGACCTTACCGGGACTAGTTATGAGCAGTTCTTC	CASSRDLTGTSYEQFF
TRBV5-1	TRBJ2-5	TRBD2	.	TGCGCCAGCAGCTTAGCGGGAGGTGAAGAGACCCAGTACTTC	CASSLAGGEETQYF
TRBV29-1	TRBJ2-3	.	.	TGCAGCCTCGAGCGTACAGATACGCAGTATTTT	CSLERTDTQYF
TRBV27	TRBJ2-3	TRBD2	.	TGTGCCAGCAGTTTATGGGGGGGGATTACAGATACGCAGTATTTT	CASSLWGGITDTQYF
TRBV7-9	TRBJ2-1	.	.	TGTGCCAGCAGCTTATCTCTTTGGGCTAACGAGTTCTTC	CASSLSLWANEFF
TRBV4-2	TRBJ1-4	.	.	TGTGCCAGCAGCCCTATCCTCATTAGGATTTTTGAAAAACTGTTTTTT	CASSPILIRIFEKLFF
TRBV10-3	TRBJ2-3	TRBD2	.	TGTGCCATCCAGGCTAGCGGGACTCGACTTGGGACAGATACGCAGTATTTT	CAIQASGTRLGTDTQYF